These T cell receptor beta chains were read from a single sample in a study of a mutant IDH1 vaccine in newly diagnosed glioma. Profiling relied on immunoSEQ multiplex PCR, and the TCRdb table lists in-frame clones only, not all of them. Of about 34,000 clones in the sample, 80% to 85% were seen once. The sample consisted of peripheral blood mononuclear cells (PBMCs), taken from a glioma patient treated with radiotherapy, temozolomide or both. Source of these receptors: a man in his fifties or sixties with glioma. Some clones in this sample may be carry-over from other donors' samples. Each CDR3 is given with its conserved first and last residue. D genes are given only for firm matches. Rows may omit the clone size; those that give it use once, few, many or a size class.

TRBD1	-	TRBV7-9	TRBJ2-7	TGTGCCAGCAGCTTAAAACAGGGGGTGATCCAGGACTTC	CASSLKQGVIQDF
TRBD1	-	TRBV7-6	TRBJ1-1	TGTGCCAGCAGCCGACAGGGGTTGAACACTGAAGCTTTCTTT	CASSRQGLNTEAFF
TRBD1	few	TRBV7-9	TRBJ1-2	TGTGCCAGCAGCCCCGGGACAGTTAACTATGGCTACACCTTC	CASSPGTVNYGYTF
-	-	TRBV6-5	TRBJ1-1	TGTGCCAGCAGTTCGAGGGGCCATGGGGGTGCTTTCTTT	CASSSRGHGGAFF
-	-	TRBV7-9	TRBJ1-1	TGTGCCAGCAGCTTAAGTGGGACACAAGCTTTCTTT	CASSLSGTQAFF
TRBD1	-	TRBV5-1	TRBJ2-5	TGCGCCAGCAGCTTGGCACAGGGGGATGCGGAGACCCAGTACTTC	CASSLAQGDAETQYF
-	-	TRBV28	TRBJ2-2	TGTGCCAGCAGCGGGAGTCGGACCGGGGAGCTGTTTTTT	CASSGSRTGELFF
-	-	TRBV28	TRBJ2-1	TGTGCCAGCAGTTTTCCGACTAACAATGAGCAGTTCTTC	CASSFPTNNEQFF
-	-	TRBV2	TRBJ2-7	TGTGCCAGCAGTGTTGAGGAGTCCTACGAGCAGTACTTC	CASSVEESYEQYF
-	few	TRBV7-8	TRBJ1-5	TGTGCCAGCAGCTTAAGGGGTCAGCCCCAGCATTTT	CASSLRGQPQHF
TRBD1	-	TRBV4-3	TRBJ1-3	TGCGCCAGCAGCCGGGGGACAGTAAAAAACGGAAACACCATATATTTT	CASSRGTVKNGNTIYF
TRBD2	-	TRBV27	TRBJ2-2	TGTGCCAGCAGACTAGCGGAAGATACGAACACCGGGGAGCTGTTTTTT	CASRLAEDTNTGELFF
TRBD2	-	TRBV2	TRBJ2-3	TGTGCCAGCGGGGCGGGGACTAGCGCCGATACGCAGTATTTT	CASGAGTSADTQYF
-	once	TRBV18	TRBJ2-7	TGTGCCAGCTCACCCGCATTAGAGCAGTACTTC	CASSPALEQYF
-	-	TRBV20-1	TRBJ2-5	TGCAGTGCTAGCCCCAGAGAGACCCAGTACTTC	CSASPRETQYF
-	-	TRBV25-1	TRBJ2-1	TGTGCCAGCAGTGGGCGAGGCGTCTCCTACAATGAGCAGTTCTTC	CASSGRGVSYNEQFF
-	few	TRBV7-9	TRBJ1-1	TGTGCCAGCAGCATTGGGACGGTCACTGAAGCTTTCTTT	CASSIGTVTEAFF
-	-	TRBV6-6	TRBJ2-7	TGTGCCACTTCTGACAGAACAAGTTCCTACGAGCAGTACTTC	CATSDRTSSYEQYF
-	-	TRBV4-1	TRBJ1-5	TGCGCCAGCAGCCCCGGGTCGGGGAATCAGCCCCAGCATTTT	CASSPGSGNQPQHF
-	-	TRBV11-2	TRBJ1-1	TGTGCCAGCAGTCCCCCGGGGCCGAACACTGAAGCTTTCTTT	CASSPPGPNTEAFF
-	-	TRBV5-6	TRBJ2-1	TGTGCCAGCAGCCCCGGCGGGGACAGTCGAACCCCATACAATGAGCAGTTCTTC	CASSPGGDSRTPYNEQFF
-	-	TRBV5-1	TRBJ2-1	TGCGCCAGCAGCTTGGGAGGGAGTAACAATGAGCAGTTCTTC	CASSLGGSNNEQFF
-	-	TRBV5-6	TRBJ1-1	TGTGCCAGCAGGACCCGAACAGGGCAGATTGAAGCTTTCTTT	CASRTRTGQIEAFF
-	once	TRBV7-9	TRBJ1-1	TGTGCCAGCAGTATGGCCGGGACATCCAATTGGGCTGAAGCTTTCTTT	CASSMAGTSNWAEAFF
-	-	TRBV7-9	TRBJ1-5	TGTGCCAGCAGCCCAGGGACGACGGCGCTAGAGCCCCAGCATTTT	CASSPGTTALEPQHF
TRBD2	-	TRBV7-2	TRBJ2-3	TGTGCCAGCAGCCCAATTAGCGGGAGAATTAACACAGATACGCAGTATTTT	CASSPISGRINTDTQYF
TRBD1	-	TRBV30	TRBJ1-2	TGTGCCTGGAGTGTAACAGGGGGGCACTATGGCTACACCTTC	CAWSVTGGHYGYTF
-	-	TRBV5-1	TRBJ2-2	TGCGCCAGCAGCTCTGAGAACACCGGGGAGCTGTTTTTT	CASSSENTGELFF
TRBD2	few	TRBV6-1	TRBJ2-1	TGTGCCAGCAGTGAATTGGTAGCGGGAGATACCCACCCCTACAATGAGCAGTTCTTC	CASSELVAGDTHPYNEQFF
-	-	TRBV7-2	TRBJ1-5	TGTGCCAGCAGCGAGAGGATCGGACAGCCCCAGCATTTT	CASSERIGQPQHF
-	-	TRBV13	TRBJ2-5	TGTGCCAGCAGCTCCGGCGAGCCGAAACAAGAGACCCAGTACTTC	CASSSGEPKQETQYF
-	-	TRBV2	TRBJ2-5	TGTGCCAGCACCCCCAGGGCCGATCCTGGAGAGACCCAGTACTTC	CASTPRADPGETQYF
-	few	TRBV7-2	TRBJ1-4	TGTGCCAGCAGCTTAGGGGTTGATGGATTT	CASSLGVDGF
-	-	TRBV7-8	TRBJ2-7	TGTGCCAGCAGCTTTCCAGACAAGGTCATTGACGAGCAGTACTTC	CASSFPDKVIDEQYF
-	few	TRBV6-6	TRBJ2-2	TGTGCCAGCAGTCAGGCCGACACCGGGGAGCTGTTTTTT	CASSQADTGELFF
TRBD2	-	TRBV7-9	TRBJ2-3	TGTGCCAGCAGCTTAGTGTTTCAGCGGGAGTTAGATACGCAGTATTTT	CASSLVFQRELDTQYF
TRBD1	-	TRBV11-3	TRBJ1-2	TGTGCCAGCAGCATGGGACAGACCTATGGCTACACCTTC	CASSMGQTYGYTF
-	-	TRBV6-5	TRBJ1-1	TGTGCCAGCAGCCCCTCCAGCACTGAAGCTTTCTTT	CASSPSSTEAFF
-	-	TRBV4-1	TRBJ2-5	TGCGCCAGCAGCCAAGGTGTTCTCATGGGGGGCGGGGAGACCCAGTACTTC	CASSQGVLMGGGETQYF
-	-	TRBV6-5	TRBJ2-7	TGTGCCAGCAGCCGGGACAACTACGAGCAGTACTTC	CASSRDNYEQYF
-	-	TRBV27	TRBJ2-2	TGTGCCAGCAGTTTAATTGCCGGGGAGCTGTTTTTT	CASSLIAGELFF
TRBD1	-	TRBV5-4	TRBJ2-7	TGTGCCAGCGCGACAGGGGTCTCGTCCTACGAGCAGTACTTC	CASATGVSSYEQYF
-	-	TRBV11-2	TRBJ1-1	TGTGCCAGCAGCTTAGATCTGAACACTGAAGCTTTCTTT	CASSLDLNTEAFF
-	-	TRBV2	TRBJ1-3	TGTGCCAGCAGTGGTGCGGGATCTGGAAACACCATATATTTT	CASSGAGSGNTIYF
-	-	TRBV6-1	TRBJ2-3	TGTGCCAGCAGTCAAGGACTTACCGGGGCGTATACGCAGTATTTT	CASSQGLTGAYTQYF
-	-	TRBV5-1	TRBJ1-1	TGCGCCAGCAGGGGTGTTGGAAACACTGAAGCTTTCTTT	CASRGVGNTEAFF
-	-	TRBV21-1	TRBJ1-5	TGTGCCAGCAGCAAATGGAGGGAGAATCAGCCCCAGCATTTT	CASSKWRENQPQHF
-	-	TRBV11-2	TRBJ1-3	TGTGCCAGCAGCTTAGTAACTTCCGGGGGCTTCGGAAACACCATATATTTT	CASSLVTSGGFGNTIYF
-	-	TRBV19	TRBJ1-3	TGTGCCAGTAGTCTTGGCGCCAACTCTGGAAACACCATATATTTT	CASSLGANSGNTIYF
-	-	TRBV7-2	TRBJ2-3	TGTGCCAGCAGCTTAATCCCAGCGGAAGATACGCAGTATTTT	CASSLIPAEDTQYF
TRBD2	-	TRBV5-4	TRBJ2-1	TGTGCCAGCAGCTCCTCAATAGCGGGGGGTTCCTACAATGAGCAGTTCTTC	CASSSSIAGGSYNEQFF
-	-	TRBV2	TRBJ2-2	TGTGCCAGCAGTCGGAGGGGGGGCATCACCGGGGAGCTGTTTTTT	CASSRRGGITGELFF
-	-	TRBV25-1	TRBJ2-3	TGTGCCAGCAGACAGGGAGAACCCACAGATACGCAGTATTTT	CASRQGEPTDTQYF
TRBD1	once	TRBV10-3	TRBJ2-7	TGTGCCGCGGGACAGGGCCACGAGCAGTACTTC	CAAGQGHEQYF
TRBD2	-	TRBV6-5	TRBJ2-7	TGTGCCAGCACCTCTTCCTTAGCGGGAGGTGAGCAGTACTTC	CASTSSLAGGEQYF